This TCR beta chain is from a study of CXCR3-negative and CXCR3-positive naive CD8 T cells. Study-wide results and caveats: Memory CD8+ cells showed much lower diversity, while both naive subsets displayed comparably high diversity. The TRB CDR3s that CXCR3-positive naive cells carried were more hydrophobic than those of CXCR3-negative naive cells.

This CDR3 region has 14 residues. UMI labels and 5' RACE were used to prepare the TRB cDNA libraries. Reanalyzing the 5' RACE reads, TCRdb keeps one entry per CDR3 protein, without DNA. This sample's clone table lists tens of thousands of distinct CDR3 sequences. Turning to this clonotype: What it binds is not known.

The clonotype originates from a human donor in good health. Some clones in this sample may be carry-over from other donors' samples. The specimen sequenced was naive CXCR3+ CD8+ T cells from blood. As to subset: CD45RO-CCR7+CD27+CD95- naive CD8+ T cells expressing CXCR3 (TNR3+). The chain is built from TRBV12-3 or TRBV12-4 and TRBJ2-1; with no DNA, the TCRdb D assignment of TRBD1 cannot be verified. CDR3 in amino acids: CASSFSGGEGEQFF.